The 26 T cell receptor beta chains below were found in one sample sequenced in a study of T cells expressing NK-cell markers (dated by TCRdb to 2020 to 2021). The library was produced with 5' RACE. Data came from an Illumina HiSeq 2000. Following reprocessing of the reads by TCRdb, the data hold one row per CDR3 protein sequence and no DNA is available. The data table for this sample lists approximately 440,000 distinct CDR3 sequences. The ten largest clonotypes hold over 1.1% of the sample. Sequences were obtained from blood T cells: a sorted CD56 or NKG2C T cell subset, CD4+ or CD8+ T cells, or bulk PBMC T cells (not recorded which). Source of these receptors: a woman between 45 and 60 years old in good health. Donor details come from another sample of the same person, matched by shared clones.

The rearrangement uses TRBV19 and TRBJ1-2; the D call of TRBD1 rests on TCRdb alone, since no DNA is present to check it. The germline CDR1 and CDR2 sequences are LNHDA and SQIVND (reference sequence). The CDR3 has 15 residues. CDR3 sequence: CASSPTGTANYGYTF. The full variable domain, rest sourced from reference TRBV19 and TRBJ1-2, is DGGITQSPKYLFRKEGQNVTLSCEQNLNHDAMYWYRQDPGQGLRLIYYSQIVNDFQKGDIAEGYSVSREKKESFPLTVTSAQKNPTAFYLCASSPTGTANYGYTFGSGTRLTVV.

The gene calls are TRBV20-1 and TRBJ2-1; lacking DNA, the TRBD1 call made by TCRdb goes unchecked. The CDR3 is 14 residues long. CDR1 DFQATT and CDR2 SNEGSKA come from the germline V gene (reference sequence). CDR3 loop: CSARGGTGGSEQFF.

The gene calls are TRBV12-3 or TRBV12-4 and TRBJ2-3; TCRdb returns TRBD2, unconfirmable since there is no DNA. The CDR3 spans 15 residues. The CDR3 here is CASSQSGRAEDTQYF.

The chain recombines TRBV29-1 with TRBJ2-3; TCRdb's assignment of TRBD1 cannot be checked, as there is no DNA. The length of the CDR3 is 13 residues. Germline assignment: CDR1 SQVTM and CDR2 ANQGSEA. This chain's CDR3 is CSLRDKPTDTQYF.

V gene TRBV6-5 combines with J gene TRBJ2-3. The CDR3 runs to 14 residues. The germline gives CDR1 MNHEY, CDR2 SVGAGI. This CDR3 reads CASSYGTYTDTQYF.

The chain carries TRBV7-9 and TRBJ2-5; TCRdb's D call of TRBD1 is untestable without DNA. Germline-derived CDR1 and CDR2 are SEHNR and FQNEAQ (reference sequence). This CDR3 region has 14 residues. CDR3: CASSLSTGAETQYF.

The genes are TRBV3-1 and TRBJ2-5; TCRdb gives TRBD2 as the D gene, but with no DNA this cannot be confirmed. The CDR3 consists of 17 residues. Germline CDR1 reads LGHDT; CDR2 reads YNNKEL (reference sequence). CDR3 in amino acids: CASSPGLAGGIQETQYF.

The chain combines TRBV29-1 with TRBJ2-1. This CDR3 region has 14 residues. Germline CDR1 SQVTM, CDR2 ANQGSEA. The CDR3 here is CSVADRSSYNEQFF.

The chain is built from TRBV28 and TRBJ1-4; TCRdb names TRBD1, which stays unverified in the absence of DNA. The CDR3 runs 13 residues. CDR1 and CDR2 (germline): MDHEN, SYDVKM. The CDR3 spells CASRGTGIEKLFF.

The genes are TRBV12-3 or TRBV12-4 and TRBJ2-5; TCRdb's assignment of TRBD1 cannot be checked, as there is no DNA. The CDR3 loop spans 12 amino acids. This CDR3 reads CASTPEVETQYF.

The chain's CDR3 is CASTRVQRNEQFF. The chain has TRBV5-6 and TRBJ2-1; the D call from TCRdb, TRBD2, cannot be confirmed without DNA. Per the germline V gene, CDR1 is SGHDT and CDR2 is YYEEEE. CDR3 size: 13 residues.

The rearrangement uses TRBV9 and TRBJ2-3; TCRdb gives TRBD1 as the D gene, but with no DNA this cannot be confirmed. The CDR3 spans 16 residues. Germline V CDR1 and CDR2: SGDLS, YYNGEE. The CDR3 region is CASSPKGGPSVDTQYF.

Here the CDR3 reads CATSDRREGLNTEAFF. This chain connects TRBV24-1 to TRBJ1-1. From germline, CDR1 is KGHDR and CDR2 SFDVKD. This CDR3 has 16 residues.

The chain links TRBV12-3 or TRBV12-4 to TRBJ2-1. The CDR3 length is 12 residues. The CDR3 protein is CASSFGSGEQFF.

The chain employs TRBV7-2 and TRBJ2-1. This CDR3 region has 15 residues. Germline loops: CDR1 SGHTA, CDR2 FQGNSA. CDR3 sequence reads: CASSLQVLAYNEQFF. The full variable domain, completed using reference TRBV7-2 and TRBJ2-1, is GAGVSQSPSNKVTEKGKDVELRCDPISGHTALYWYRQSLGQGLEFLIYFQGNSAPDKSGLPSDRFSAERTGGSVSTLTIQRTQQEDSAVYLCASSLQVLAYNEQFFGPGTRLTVL.

The chain is built from TRBV5-1 and TRBJ1-1; TCRdb selects TRBD1, and the lack of DNA leaves this call unchecked. The CDR3 is made up of 16 amino acids. CDR1 is SGHRS and CDR2 is YFSETQ in the germline V gene. CDR3 sequence reads: CASSKHHRQGNTEAFF.

This rearrangement joins TRBV5-1 to TRBJ2-2; TCRdb gives TRBD1 as the D gene, but with no DNA this cannot be confirmed. CDR3 length: 16 residues. Germline CDR1 is SGHRS and CDR2 is YFSETQ. CDR3 region: CASSSGLLPNTGELFF. Full variable domain (missing parts from reference TRBV5-1 and TRBJ2-2): KAGVTQTPRYLIKTRGQQVTLSCSPISGHRSVSWYQQTPGQGLQFLFEYFSETQRNKGNFPGRFSGRQFSNSRSEMNVSTLELGDSALYLCASSSGLLPNTGELFFGEGSRLTVL.

CDR3 sequence: CASSLDGTLLYEQYF. The chain recombines TRBV11-2 with TRBJ2-7; TCRdb designates TRBD2, a call that cannot be tested without DNA. Germline V CDR1 and CDR2: SGHAT, FQNNGV. The CDR3 has 15 amino acids. The variable domain in full, with the rest retrieved from reference TRBV11-2 and TRBJ2-7, is EAGVAQSPRYKIIEKRQSVAFWCNPISGHATLYWYQQILGQGPKLLIQFQNNGVVDDSQLPKDRFSAERLKGVDSTLKIQPAKLEDSAVYLCASSLDGTLLYEQYFGPGTRLTVT.

The chain uses TRBV5-1 and TRBJ2-5; the TCRdb call, TRBD1, lacks DNA for checking. Germline V gene lookup returns CDR1 SGHRS and CDR2 YFSETQ. CDR3 length: 21 amino acids. CDR3 residues: CASSFFHLGTGPRGPQETQYF.

The gene calls are TRBV2 and TRBJ2-3; as DNA is missing, the TRBD2 call by TCRdb cannot be tested. The CDR3 totals 14 residues. Germline CDR1 reads SNHLY; CDR2 reads FYNNEI. The CDR3 reads CASSVRAGQDTQYF.

The CDR3 loop reads CASREQGRLSNQPQHF. V is TRBV6-6 and J is TRBJ1-5; the TCRdb call, TRBD1, lacks DNA for checking. CDR1 and CDR2 (germline): MNHNY, SVGAGI (reference sequence). The CDR3 runs to 16 residues.

V usage is TRBV11-2 and J usage is TRBJ2-2; TCRdb's assignment of TRBD2 cannot be checked, as there is no DNA. The CDR3 is made up of 14 amino acids. CDR1 is SGHAT, CDR2 FQNNGV, per germline. The CDR3 reads CASSLRAHTGELFF.

J is TRBJ1-2 and V is TRBV5-5; TCRdb gives TRBD1 as the D gene, but with no DNA this cannot be confirmed. The CDR3 is 18 amino acids. Per germline, CDR1 SGHKS and CDR2 YYEKEE (reference sequence). Here the CDR3 reads CASSSFPRGKVTNYGYTF.

The V and J genes are TRBV15 and TRBJ2-2; TCRdb's assignment of TRBD1 cannot be checked, as there is no DNA. This CDR3 contains 14 residues. Germline CDR1 is LNHNV and CDR2 is YYDKDF (reference sequence). CDR3 protein: CATSRGGATGELFF. The variable domain in full, completed from reference TRBV15 and TRBJ2-2, reads DAMVIQNPRYQVTQFGKPVTLSCSQTLNHNVMYWYQQKSSQAPKLLFHYYDKDFNNEADTPDNFQSRRPNTSFCFLDIRSPGLGDTAMYLCATSRGGATGELFFGEGSRLTVL.

This chain connects TRBV7-2 to TRBJ2-5. Germline loops: CDR1 SGHTA, CDR2 FQGNSA. The CDR3 sequence is 12 residues long. CDR3 loop: CASSSRRETQYF.

This chain links TRBV11-2 with TRBJ2-3; the D gene TCRdb calls, TRBD2, cannot be checked with no DNA. This CDR3 is 17 amino acids long. Germline CDR1 is SGHAT and CDR2 is FQNNGV. The CDR3 is CASSLSSVGRFRDTQYF. The variable domain in full, with the rest retrieved from reference TRBV11-2 and TRBJ2-3, is EAGVAQSPRYKIIEKRQSVAFWCNPISGHATLYWYQQILGQGPKLLIQFQNNGVVDDSQLPKDRFSAERLKGVDSTLKIQPAKLEDSAVYLCASSLSSVGRFRDTQYFGPGTRLTVL.